These 32 T cell receptor beta chains were sequenced from one sample in a study of T cell responses to AZD1222 COVID-19 vaccine. The protocol was immunoSEQ multiplex PCR, while the TCRdb copy is restricted to in-frame clones and leaves out a portion. The data show under 150,000 clones, about 91% seen once. The sequencing here drew on peripheral blood, taken 28 days after the second AZD1222 dose. The source of these receptors is an adult who received the AZD1222 COVID-19 vaccine.

The chain links TRBV5-6 to TRBJ1-4; the match to TRBD1 covers 9 bases. Per the germline V gene, CDR1 is SGHDT and CDR2 is YYEEEE. This CDR3 contains 15 residues. Trimming took 4 bases from V and 7 from J; bases not matched to a gene: 8. The CDR3 protein is CASSLTGTGTEKLFF. CDR3 coding DNA: TGTGCCAGCAGCCTGACCGGGACAGGGACTGAAAAACTGTTTTTT.

The V gene is TRBV14, the J gene TRBJ1-2, with a weak D call TRBD1 (6 bases). Germline lookup yields CDR1 SGHDN and CDR2 FVKESK. There are 14 residues in the CDR3. The germline V and J ends were trimmed by 3 bases and 6 bases, with 14 bases remaining between them. CDR3 sequence: CASSHTRGGNGYTF. CDR3 sequence (DNA): TGTGCCAGCAGCCACACTCGGGGGGGCAATGGCTACACCTTC.

This clone was counted a single time. The chain is built from TRBV9 and TRBJ1-6; D perhaps matches TRBD1 (5 bases). CDR1 is SGDLS and CDR2 is YYNGEE in the germline V gene. The CDR3 totals 16 residues. The ends were cut back, 2 bases at V and 8 bases at J, with 17 bases in the middle. The chain's CDR3 is CASSVLGSRGDSPLHF. DNA for the CDR3: TGTGCCAGCAGCGTCCTGGGTTCCCGAGGGGATTCACCCCTCCACTTT. The variable domain in full, completed from reference TRBV9 and TRBJ1-6, reads DSGVTQTPKHLITATGQRVTLRCSPRSGDLSVYWYQQSLDQGLQFLIQYYNGEERAKGNILERFSAQQFPDLHSELNLSSLELGDSALYFCASSVLGSRGDSPLHFGNGTRLTVT.

The chain carries TRBV6-5 and TRBJ2-7; tentatively, D is TRBD1 or TRBD2 (5 bases each). Germline lookup yields CDR1 MNHEY and CDR2 SVGAGI. The CDR3 has 14 residues. Trimming removed 6 bases from V and 6 bases from J, with 18 bases in between. CDR3 nucleotides: TGTGCCAGCAGACCTACGGGGACGAAAGGCGAGCAGTACGTC. Residues: CASRPTGTKGEQYV.

The CDR3 loop is CASSLSGTFEEKLFF. In nucleotides, the CDR3 is TGCGCCAGCAGCTTGTCCGGGACATTCGAAGAAAAACTGTTTTTT. The chain is built from TRBV5-1 and TRBJ1-4; D possibly corresponds to TRBD1 (6 bases). Germline CDR1 reads SGHRS; CDR2 reads YFSETQ. The CDR3 has 15 amino acids. V was trimmed by 1 base and J by 8 bases, leaving 15 bases between them.

The rearrangement links TRBV19 to TRBJ1-5; 7 bases map to TRBD1. Unmatched junction bases numbered 12, after V lost 4 bases and J lost 0 bases. From germline, CDR1 is LNHDA and CDR2 SQIVND (reference sequence). The CDR3 covers 18 residues. CDR3 nucleotide sequence: TGTGCCAGTAGTAACCGGGGACAGAACTGGGTTAGCAATCAGCCCCAGCATTTT. This sequence encodes CASSNRGQNWVSNQPQHF.

This sequence joins TRBV9 and TRBJ1-3; D might be TRBD1 (6 bases). CDR1 and CDR2 (germline): SGDLS, YYNGEE. Trimming stripped 3 bases from V and 8 bases from J, with 27 bases between. The CDR3 has 18 residues. In DNA form, the CDR3 reads TGTGCCAGCAGCGCGAGACGGCAGGGGTCCCGGTCGATGGACACCATATATTTT. This sequence encodes CASSARRQGSRSMDTIYF.

The V call is TRBV5-4, the J call TRBJ2-1; the D is unclear. Germline lookup yields CDR1 SGHNT and CDR2 YYREEE (reference sequence). This CDR3 comprises 16 residues. Trimming shortened V by 4 bases and J by 0 bases, and 14 bases separated the two germline ends. This chain's CDR3 is CASSPERKSSYNEQFF. DNA of the CDR3: TGTGCCAGCAGCCCGGAAAGAAAGAGCTCCTACAATGAGCAGTTCTTC.

The rearrangement links TRBV6-5 to TRBJ1-5; D remains unclear. Germline CDR1 and CDR2: MNHEY and SVGAGI. The V gene lost 7 bases and the J gene lost 3 bases, with 10 bases spanning the gap. This CDR3 comprises 13 residues. The CDR3 loop reads CASISSFNQPQHF. CDR3 coding DNA: TGTGCCAGCATATCTTCATTCAATCAGCCCCAGCATTTT.

J is TRBJ1-2 and V is TRBV18, with 8 nucleotides matching TRBD1. Germline assignment: CDR1 KGHSH and CDR2 LQKENI. The V segment lost 3 bases and the J segment 6 bases; nucleotides outside the gene matches: 9. CDR3 size: 15 residues. The CDR3 sequence is CASSPKQDRVNGYTF. CDR3 DNA sequence: TGTGCCAGCTCACCGAAGCAGGACAGGGTGAATGGCTACACCTTC.

This clone has only a few counts. V and J are TRBV6-5 and TRBJ1-5; possible D gene TRBD1, 5 bases. The CDR3 runs 15 residues. Trimming pared 5 bases from V and 6 bases from J, leaving 17 bases between. CDR1 and CDR2 (germline): MNHEY, SVGAGI. CDR3 sequence reads: CASSLGGGSIQPQHF. CDR3 in DNA: TGTGCCAGCAGTCTGGGCGGGGGATCGATTCAGCCCCAGCATTTT.

The chain uses TRBV30 and TRBJ1-5, with D hard to call. Trimming left V 5 bases short and J 4 bases short, with 6 bases between. The CDR3 covers 11 residues. Germline V gene data show CDR1 as GTSNPN and CDR2 as SVGIG (reference sequence). The CDR3 bases are TGTGCCTGGGGCAGTAATCAGCCCCAGCATTTT. Its protein is CAWGSNQPQHF.

The gene calls are TRBV7-2 and TRBJ1-1; D gene uncertain. The CDR3 runs 13 residues. The germline V gene encodes CDR1 SGHTA and CDR2 FQGNSA. V gave up 2 bases and J gave up 8 bases, with 12 bases separating them. The CDR3 sequence: CASSLWGGREAFF. In nucleotides, the CDR3 is TGTGCCAGCAGCTTATGGGGTGGGAGGGAAGCTTTCTTT. The full variable domain, its missing parts supplied by reference TRBV7-2 and TRBJ1-1, is GAGVSQSPSNKVTEKGKDVELRCDPISGHTALYWYRQSLGQGLEFLIYFQGNSAPDKSGLPSDRFSAERTGGSVSTLTIQRTQQEDSAVYLCASSLWGGREAFFGQGTRLTVV.

V gene TRBV15 combines with J gene TRBJ2-3; D unclear. Germline V lookup: CDR1 LNHNV, CDR2 YYDKDF (reference sequence). There are 17 residues in the CDR3. The V end was cut by 0 bases, the J end by 1 base, with 14 bases between. The CDR3 sequence: CATSRDGNSWGTDTQYF. Here the CDR3 DNA reads TGTGCCACCAGCAGAGATGGTAATAGCTGGGGCACAGATACGCAGTATTTT. Full variable domain (outside the CDR3, taken from reference TRBV15 and TRBJ2-3): DAMVIQNPRYQVTQFGKPVTLSCSQTLNHNVMYWYQQKSSQAPKLLFHYYDKDFNNEADTPDNFQSRRPNTSFCFLDIRSPGLGDTAMYLCATSRDGNSWGTDTQYFGPGTRLTVL.

This chain links TRBV28 with TRBJ2-1, with D uncertain. V dropped 2 bases and J dropped 0 bases, with 8 bases sitting between them. Germline V gives CDR1 MDHEN, CDR2 SYDVKM. This CDR3 contains 15 residues. This CDR3 is CASSLGGSSYNEQFF. The CDR3, as DNA: TGTGCCAGCAGTTTAGGCGGTAGCTCCTACAATGAGCAGTTCTTC.

The rearrangement links TRBV18 to TRBJ2-5; D is uncertain. Trimming took 4 bases from V and 1 from J, leaving 13 bases between them. In germline, CDR1 is KGHSH, CDR2 LQKENI. The CDR3 runs 15 residues. The CDR3 reads CASSLPDRSQETQYF. The CDR3 nucleotides read TGTGCCAGCTCACTTCCCGACCGATCCCAAGAGACCCAGTACTTC.

The V and J genes are TRBV27 and TRBJ2-2; D is unclear. Per the germline V gene, CDR1 is MNHEY and CDR2 is SMNVEV (reference sequence). The CDR3 spans 12 residues. Trimming took off 3 bases at V and 5 bases at J, with 4 bases between the two ends. The CDR3 DNA reads TGTGCCAGCAGTTTGACGACCGGGGAGCTGTTTTTT. The encoded protein is CASSLTTGELFF.

CDR3 DNA sequence: TGTGCCAGTAGTATACACCAGGGACAGGATAGCAATCAGCCCCAGCATTTT. This sequence encodes CASSIHQGQDSNQPQHF. The chain carries TRBV19 and TRBJ1-5; 8 nucleotides agree with TRBD1. V shed 2 bases, J shed 0 bases, and the junction held 6 bases outside the gene matches. The CDR3 length is 17 residues. CDR1 is LNHDA and CDR2 is SQIVND in the germline V gene (reference sequence).

The chain employs TRBV6-2 or TRBV6-3 and TRBJ2-7; unclear D gene. Germline loops: CDR1 MNHEY, CDR2 SVGEGT. This CDR3 spans 17 amino acids. The ends were cut back, 3 bases at V and 0 bases at J, with 18 bases in the middle. The CDR3 is CASSYRSLRKSSYEQYV. The CDR3 nucleotides read TGTGCCAGCAGTTATAGGTCGTTGAGGAAGAGCTCCTACGAGCAGTACGTC.

This chain joins TRBV27 and TRBJ1-3; D is unclear. The CDR3 has 14 residues. V was pared by 3 bases and J by 4 bases, with 10 bases between. Germline V CDR1 and CDR2: MNHEY, SMNVEV (reference sequence). DNA for the CDR3: TGTGCCAGCAGTTTCCGCAGGTTCGGAAACACCATATATTTT. Its translation: CASSFRRFGNTIYF.

The CDR3 protein is CSVGRSLQETQYF. For the CDR3, the DNA is TGCAGCGTTGGCAGATCTTTACAAGAGACCCAGTACTTC. V and J are TRBV29-1 and TRBJ2-5, with D unclear. Germline CDR1 reads SQVTM; CDR2 reads ANQGSEA. This CDR3 spans 13 amino acids. Trimming took 4 bases from V and 2 from J, leaving 11 bases between them.

The gene calls are TRBV3-1 (or the pseudogene TRBV3-2) and TRBJ1-6; D remains unclear. The V and J ends lost 0 bases and 9 bases respectively, with 15 bases between them. The CDR3 runs 16 residues. Germline CDR1 is LGHDT and CDR2 is YNNKEL (reference sequence). This CDR3 is CASSQEGLTVSSPLHF. The CDR3 nucleotides are TGTGCCAGCAGCCAAGAAGGTCTGACTGTGAGTTCACCCCTCCACTTT.

The chain has TRBV3-1 (or the pseudogene TRBV3-2) and TRBJ1-3; D not certain. Trimming removed 0 bases at V and 4 bases at J, with 7 bases between. The CDR3 loop spans 14 amino acids. Germline assignment: CDR1 LGHDT and CDR2 YNNKEL (reference sequence). This CDR3 reads CASSQDWGGNTIYF. CDR3 sequence (DNA): TGTGCCAGCAGCCAAGATTGGGGAGGAAACACCATATATTTT.

The genes are TRBV12-3 or TRBV12-4 and TRBJ1-4; D uncertain. This CDR3 comprises 12 residues. The V gene lost 0 bases and the J gene lost 10 bases, with 6 bases spanning the gap. The CDR3 DNA reads TGTGCCAGCAGTTTAGCGGAGGGAAAACTGTTTTTT. It translates to CASSLAEGKLFF.

The chain carries TRBV27 and TRBJ2-1, with D possibly being TRBD2 (5 bases). This CDR3 comprises 15 residues. V was shortened by 6 bases and J by 0 bases, with 12 bases between the two germline ends. Germline V CDR1 and CDR2: MNHEY, SMNVEV (reference sequence). This chain's CDR3 is CASSSSTSSYNEQFF. CDR3 DNA sequence: TGTGCCAGCAGCTCTAGCACGAGCTCCTACAATGAGCAGTTCTTC.

The chain employs TRBV21-1 and TRBJ2-7; TRBD1, the table's D call, was not compared with the DNA. TRBV21-1 is a pseudogene segment. The CDR3 has 15 amino acids. Here the CDR3 DNA reads TGTGCCAGCATCTCCAACAGGGGACAGAAGTACGAGCAGTACGTC. Residues: CASISNRGQKYEQYV.

This clone was seen just once. The chain employs TRBV2 and TRBJ1-1; D might be TRBD1 (5 bases). The CDR3 covers 13 residues. CDR1 is SNHLY and CDR2 is FYNNEI in the germline V gene. Trimming left V 8 bases short and J 0 bases short, with 10 bases between. This CDR3 is CASHRGVNTEAFF. The CDR3 bases are TGTGCCAGCCACCGGGGGGTGAACACTGAAGCTTTCTTT.

The chain employs TRBV19 and TRBJ1-2; TRBD1 is a possible D gene (6 bases). CDR1 and CDR2 (germline): LNHDA, SQIVND (reference sequence). CDR3 length equals 17 residues. V lost 1 base to trimming and J lost 6 bases, with 21 bases between them. CDR3 residues: CASSIGRDTWLVDGYTF. CDR3 bases: TGTGCCAGTAGTATAGGGAGGGACACCTGGCTTGTGGATGGCTACACCTTC. The full variable domain, completed using reference TRBV19 and TRBJ1-2, is DGGITQSPKYLFRKEGQNVTLSCEQNLNHDAMYWYRQDPGQGLRLIYYSQIVNDFQKGDIAEGYSVSREKKESFPLTVTSAQKNPTAFYLCASSIGRDTWLVDGYTFGSGTRLTVV.

The rearrangement joins TRBV15 to TRBJ1-1; D is possibly TRBD1 (6 bases). V was clipped by 0 bases and J by 4 bases, with 15 bases between them. Looked up from germline, CDR1 is LNHNV and CDR2 is YYDKDF (reference sequence). The CDR3 runs 16 residues. The CDR3, as DNA: TGTGCCACCAGCAGAGAGTTTGGCAGGGGAGGCACTGAAGCTTTCTTT. It is translated as CATSREFGRGGTEAFF. Full variable domain (rest looked up from reference TRBV15 and TRBJ1-1): DAMVIQNPRYQVTQFGKPVTLSCSQTLNHNVMYWYQQKSSQAPKLLFHYYDKDFNNEADTPDNFQSRRPNTSFCFLDIRSPGLGDTAMYLCATSREFGRGGTEAFFGQGTRLTVV.

The chain combines TRBV7-8 with TRBJ1-1, with D possibly TRBD1 on 5 matching bases. The CDR3 length is 13 residues. Trimming cost V 1 base and J 11 bases, with 14 bases left between them. Germline CDR1 reads SGHVS; CDR2 reads FQNEAQ. CDR3 sequence: CASSLEFMGRAFF. The CDR3 nucleotides are TGTGCCAGCAGCTTAGAGTTTATGGGACGGGCTTTCTTT.

This clone was counted once. The V call is TRBV23-1, the J call TRBJ1-5, with D possibly TRBD1 on 6 matching bases. TRBV23-1 is identified as an open reading frame with a role that is uncertain. The ends were cut back, 0 bases at V and 7 bases at J, with 16 bases in the middle. CDR3 size: 16 residues. CDR3 sequence (DNA): TGCGCCAGCAGTCAATCCGGGGGCGCGGGTTGGCAGCCCCAGCATTTT. The encoded protein is CASSQSGGAGWQPQHF.

This clone has only one observation. The V and J genes are TRBV11-3 and TRBJ2-3; no clear D. V lost 5 bases and J lost 4, with 13 bases in between. This CDR3 contains 14 residues. From germline, CDR1 is SGHNT and CDR2 YENEEA. The CDR3 here is CASSLGQEPDTQYF. CDR3 nucleotides: TGTGCCAGCAGCCTCGGGCAGGAGCCAGATACGCAGTATTTT.